This T cell receptor (beta chain) was obtained from a study of vaccination effects on CD4 cells after COVID-19 (dated 2022 in TCRdb). Regarding the complete study: Across the study, the median time from the second dose to post-vaccine sampling was 72 days (range 14 to 241). In both COVID-19 convalescent patients and infection-naive vaccine recipients, the study compared SARS-CoV-2 spike-specific CD4+ TCR repertoires from before mRNA vaccination with those from after it. Altogether, nine to ten COVID-19 convalescent patients and a few SARS-CoV-2-naive healthy vaccine recipients made up the full study. The Oncomine TCR Beta short-read assay on an Illumina iSeq 100 was used to sequence cultures from other donors in the study. Results the study describes overall, beyond this receptor: Clones induced by infection and clones induced by vaccination both contracted markedly at late timepoints after vaccination, which fits with T cell responses waning over time. In healthy vaccine recipients, vaccine-induced clones were almost all SARS-CoV-2 mono-reactive, with only 1 of 255 cross-reactive with common cold coronaviruses. Only a small number of convalescent patients were included, and no early post-infection timepoints were available, which limited the study.

To identify antigen-specific CD4+ T cell clonotypes by their expansion, the ViraFEST assay first stimulated PBMC with viral peptide pools and then applied TCR sequencing. After more than 9 days of culture, CD4+ T cells were isolated with the EasySep CD4+ T cell isolation kit. Two doses of either the BNT162b2 or the mRNA-1273 mRNA SARS-CoV-2 vaccine were administered to participants. Negative nucleocapsid antibody results before and after vaccination confirmed that the healthy vaccine recipients had no prior SARS-CoV-2 infection. A few million PBMC per well were cultured with roughly 10 ug/ml peptides in IMDM containing around 5% human AB serum, 10 IU/ml IL-2 and gentamicin. Half of the culture medium was replaced with fresh IL-2-containing medium on days 3 and 7. Each peptide stimulation condition was cultured in triplicate wells unless otherwise noted. PBMC were separated from whole blood using Ficoll-Paque Plus gradient centrifugation and were then either cryopreserved at -140C or used fresh. Overlapping peptide pools spanned the spike proteins of SARS-CoV-2 and the common cold coronaviruses HCoV-NL63, HCoV-OC43 and HCoV-229E. The QIAamp micro DNA kit was used to extract genomic DNA from the cultured CD4+ T cells.

Worth noting for this clone: Its recognized antigen is unknown. No qualities accompany the bases; no much larger clone lies one base away.

The germline V gene encodes CDR1 SGHRS and CDR2 YFSETQ. The CDR3 measures 20 amino acids from cysteine to phenylalanine. The only DNA kept is the CDR3, 60 bases in frame from the first base. V drops 0 bases and J drops 2 bases, leaving 24 bases in between. Library preparation used the immunoSEQ multiplex PCR assay. DNA from the cultured, isolated CD4+ T cells was subjected to TCR beta CDR3 sequencing. In the source study's methods: Non-productive TCR sequences were removed and reads were trimmed to the CDR3 region, keeping CDR3s of at least 7 amino acids. Antigen-specific clonotypes were identified using the MANAFEST web app by comparison of expansion in peptide wells against reference cultures. To count as positive, a clone had to show expansion at FDR<0.05 compared with the reference and with all other wells, an odds ratio above 5, and a frequency above 0.1% in two replicate wells. Clonotypes significantly expanded in SARS-CoV-2 spike wells and in at least one common cold coronavirus spike condition were defined as cross-reactive. CDR3 similarity was assessed by Levenshtein distance using the stringdist R package, and unrooted trees were constructed with ape in R 3.6.1. Sourced from immuneACCESS, this table was stored by TCRdb with only in-frame sequences that have V and J called. A share of the clones is absent; for the studies checked, an unresolved V gene accounts for under half, and the remainder has no known explanation. V and J calls and clone size are copied from that table; D and trimming were computed from the DNA. Here the sample has 25,000 to 30,000 clones; roughly 70% occur a single time. The top ten constitute 10% of the sample.

The sequencing used CD4+ T cells from PBMCs cultured with HCoV-NL63 spike peptides, collected after COVID-19 vaccination. In light of the paper, this sample's cell subset or site label describes: HCoV-NL63 spike overlapping peptide pool stimulation. This sequence uses TRBV5-1 and TRBJ2-4; the best D guess is TRBD2, with 6 bases matching. This clonotype was obtained from a human donor who received a COVID-19 vaccine. The DNA sequence reads TGCGCCAGCAGCTTGGCCACTCTCGGCGGGGAACCTATTTCCAAAAACATTCAGTACTTC. This sequence encodes CASSLATLGGEPISKNIQYF.